The 10 T cell receptor beta chains below come from one sample, sequenced in a study of blood T cell repertoires in COVID-19. Sequencing used immunoSEQ multiplex PCR; TCRdb keeps in-frame clones, though not all of them. Altogether over 150,000 clones are present, approximately 80% being singletons, with the ten largest covering about an eighth. Sequenced: peripheral blood. The receptors were gathered from an older woman with COVID-19, enrolled during active disease.

The rearrangement links TRBV27 to TRBJ1-2, with D hard to call. Looked up from germline, CDR1 is MNHEY and CDR2 is SMNVEV (reference sequence). This CDR3 spans 13 amino acids. Trimming pared 3 bases from V and 4 bases from J, leaving 9 bases between. CDR3 in amino acids: CASSFNSFYGYTF. In nucleotides, the CDR3 is TGTGCCAGCAGTTTCAACTCTTTCTATGGCTACACCTTC.

The chain links TRBV5-1 to TRBJ2-7, with TRBD2 matching over 14 bases. The germline V gene has CDR1 SGHRS and CDR2 YFSETQ. The CDR3 covers 18 residues. V was pared by 4 bases and J by 4 bases, with 13 bases of the junction left unmatched. The CDR3 bases are TGCGCCAGCAGCAGGGGACTAGCGGGAGTATTAGGACCTTACGAGCAGTACTTC. This sequence encodes CASSRGLAGVLGPYEQYF. Full variable domain (missing parts from reference TRBV5-1 and TRBJ2-7): KAGVTQTPRYLIKTRGQQVTLSCSPISGHRSVSWYQQTPGQGLQFLFEYFSETQRNKGNFPGRFSGRQFSNSRSEMNVSTLELGDSALYLCASSRGLAGVLGPYEQYFGPGTRLTVT.

CDR3 nucleotide sequence: TGTGCCAGTGGCGGGGCAGGGCATAGGGCTGGGGCCAACGTCCTGACTTTC. Residues: CASGGAGHRAGANVLTF. The V and J genes are TRBV2 and TRBJ2-6, with a weak D call TRBD2 (6 bases). V lost 9 bases, J lost 2 bases, and 20 bases lay in between. The CDR3 contains 17 residues. Germline CDR1 is SNHLY and CDR2 is FYNNEI.

The V call is TRBV2, the J call TRBJ1-5, with D possibly TRBD1 on 6 matching bases. Looked up from germline, CDR1 is SNHLY and CDR2 is FYNNEI. V lost 6 bases, J lost 1 base, and 13 bases lay in between. CDR3 length equals 15 residues. CDR3 DNA: TGTGCCAGCAGGAGGGGGTCTTCGAGCAATCAGCCCCAGCATTTT. This codes for CASRRGSSSNQPQHF. The entire variable domain, with the rest obtained from reference TRBV2 and TRBJ1-5, is as follows: EPEVTQTPSHQVTQMGQEVILRCVPISNHLYFYWYRQILGQKVEFLVSFYNNEISEKSEIFDDQFSVERPDGSNFTLKIRSTKLEDSAMYFCASRRGSSSNQPQHFGDGTRLSIL.

The sample holds many counts of this clone. This sequence joins TRBV3-1 (or the pseudogene TRBV3-2) and TRBJ2-1; TRBD2 matches at 10 bases. The CDR3 runs to 18 residues. From germline, CDR1 is LGHDT and CDR2 YNNKEL (reference sequence). V shed 0 bases, J shed 0 bases, and the junction held 5 bases outside the gene matches. For the CDR3, the DNA is TGTGCCAGCAGCCAAGAACTAGCGGGATCCCGCTCCTACAATGAGCAGTTCTTC. Protein sequence: CASSQELAGSRSYNEQFF.

This clone occurred a few times. The chain employs TRBV9 and TRBJ2-2; D gene unclear. The CDR3 is 13 amino acids. The V gene's germline CDR1 is SGDLS and CDR2 YYNGEE. V gave up 0 bases and J gave up 4 bases, with 4 bases separating them. The CDR3 spells CASSVVSTGELFF. For the CDR3, the DNA is TGTGCCAGCAGCGTAGTGAGCACCGGGGAGCTGTTTTTT.

This clone was seen a handful of times. The chain is built from TRBV5-1 and TRBJ2-3; 12 bases line up with TRBD2. Losses at the gene ends were 4 bases for V and 5 bases for J; bases not matched to a gene: 5. CDR1 is SGHRS and CDR2 is YFSETQ in the germline V gene. There are 15 residues in the CDR3. In nucleotides, the CDR3 is TGCGCCAGCAGCCCTAGCGGGGGGGCCGTAGATACGCAGTATTTT. This sequence encodes CASSPSGGAVDTQYF. The full variable domain, its missing parts supplied by reference TRBV5-1 and TRBJ2-3, is KAGVTQTPRYLIKTRGQQVTLSCSPISGHRSVSWYQQTPGQGLQFLFEYFSETQRNKGNFPGRFSGRQFSNSRSEMNVSTLELGDSALYLCASSPSGGAVDTQYFGPGTRLTVL.

J is TRBJ1-1 and V is TRBV7-2; 7 nucleotides line up with TRBD1. Germline V gives CDR1 SGHTA, CDR2 FQGNSA. This CDR3 has 14 residues. V was clipped by 6 bases and J by 6 bases; unmatched bases: 10. The DNA of the CDR3 is TGTGCCAGCAGTCCGACAGGGTCTTTCCCTGAAGCTTTCTTT. Translating it yields CASSPTGSFPEAFF.

This clone appeared a few times. V usage is TRBV6-5 and J usage is TRBJ2-7; possibly TRBD1 for D (5 bases). Deletions cut 4 bases from V and 0 bases from J, with 7 bases between. Germline lookup yields CDR1 MNHEY and CDR2 SVGAGI. This CDR3 comprises 13 residues. The CDR3 DNA follows: TGTGCCAGCAGTTCGGACAACTCCTACGAGCAGTACTTC. Residues: CASSSDNSYEQYF.

The sample holds a few counts of this clone. This chain links TRBV2 with TRBJ1-2, with D possibly being TRBD1 (5 bases). The V and J ends lost 6 bases and 1 base respectively, with 12 bases between them. The germline V gene encodes CDR1 SNHLY and CDR2 FYNNEI. This CDR3 contains 14 residues. CDR3: CASSREQVNYGYTF. CDR3 DNA: TGTGCCAGCAGCCGAGAACAGGTTAACTATGGCTACACCTTC.